A selection of T cell receptor beta chains follows, all from one sample in a study of identical twins. MiXCR, run by TCRdb on the 5' RACE reads, gives a single entry per CDR3 protein. This sample yields 470,000 or so distinct CDR3 sequences, of which roughly a quarter are seen a single time; around 3% belongs to the top ten. These records were also assigned to another study, of T cells expressing NK-cell markers.

The sample comprised CD4+ T cells sorted from blood. These receptors were taken from a young woman in good health. Each CDR3 is given without its conserved first and last residue. The order of the fields is CDR3 protein, D gene, V gene, J gene. D genes are given only for firm matches.

CDR3: SARWQETQY
D: NA
V: TRBV20-1
J: TRBJ2-5

CDR3: ASSLIAGGHEQY
D: TRBD2
V: TRBV5-1
J: TRBJ2-7

CDR3: ASSFGVAEGRAF
D: NA
V: TRBV27
J: TRBJ1-1

CDR3: ASSSPPHGNEQF
D: NA
V: TRBV12-3/TRBV12-4
J: TRBJ2-1

CDR3: ASSLRGGAVDTQY
D: NA
V: TRBV11-1
J: TRBJ2-3

CDR3: ASSDRAPGNTIY
D: NA
V: TRBV10-1
J: TRBJ1-3

CDR3: ASSRLAGGLNTQY
D: TRBD2
V: TRBV6-1
J: TRBJ2-3

CDR3: ASSYGGGSTTQY
D: NA
V: TRBV6-5
J: TRBJ2-5

CDR3: ASSLVSGGNTGELF
D: TRBD2
V: TRBV5-1
J: TRBJ2-2

CDR3: ASSKTGGRNTEAF
D: TRBD1
V: TRBV7-9
J: TRBJ1-1

CDR3: ASSQIAGASYNEQF
D: TRBD2
V: TRBV4-3
J: TRBJ2-1

CDR3: ASSSAWGHTQETQY
D: NA
V: TRBV6-5
J: TRBJ2-5

CDR3: ASSRQAAYGYT
D: NA
V: TRBV12-3/TRBV12-4
J: TRBJ1-2

CDR3: ASTRGLWVERNRSTDTQY
D: NA
V: TRBV12-3/TRBV12-4
J: TRBJ2-3

CDR3: SVQPGHIYGYT
D: NA
V: TRBV29-1
J: TRBJ1-2

CDR3: ASSFSVTDTQY
D: NA
V: TRBV28
J: TRBJ2-3

CDR3: ASGRLAGGFYEQY
D: TRBD2
V: TRBV5-1
J: TRBJ2-7

CDR3: ASRRTGANTEAF
D: TRBD1
V: TRBV12-3/TRBV12-4
J: TRBJ1-1

CDR3: ASRNRVTEKLF
D: NA
V: TRBV6-1
J: TRBJ1-4

CDR3: ATSRQNTGELF
D: NA
V: TRBV15
J: TRBJ2-2

CDR3: ASSYRRERETQY
D: TRBD2
V: TRBV6-2/TRBV6-3
J: TRBJ2-5

CDR3: ASSLTIMAGSSYNEQF
D: NA
V: TRBV12-3/TRBV12-4
J: TRBJ2-1